This T cell receptor beta chain derives from a study of T cell repertoires in cytomegalovirus infection. Study-level information: The study used recently identified HLA-C-restricted and well-studied HLA-B-restricted CMV epitopes. Indications came from public TCR beta signatures; they pointed to CMV infection and to a matching HLA type.

A single record per CDR3 protein comes from TCRdb applying MiXCR to the reads. The sample lists a few hundred thousand distinct CDR3 sequences, about 39% occurring once. This CDR3 spans 15 amino acids. V shed 5 bases and J shed 1 base, with 14 bases lying between them. In regard to this clonotype: Its specificity is not known.

This chain links TRBV12-3 or TRBV12-4 with TRBJ1-1; D is ambiguous. The origin of this receptor is a human donor in good health (CMV status not recorded). Some clones in this sample may be carry-over from other donors' samples. Sequencing was performed on cultured PBMCs, taken from culture after CMV antigen stimulation. CDR3 sequence: CASSLPGLGNTEAFF. The CDR3 nucleotides are TGTGCCAGCAGTCTCCCCGGGCTAGGGAACACTGAAGCTTTCTTT.